A selection of T cell receptor beta chains follows, all from one sample in a study of blood T cell repertoires in COVID-19. Repertoires were generated with immunoSEQ multiplex PCR, while TCRdb's copy carries only in-frame clones and drops some. This table holds 50,000 to 70,000 clones, about nine tenths found once. Sequencing was performed on peripheral blood. These receptors were collected from a human donor with active COVID-19. The donor label of this sample is uncertain. The CDR3 runs from the conserved cysteine through the conserved F or W. The order of the fields is V gene, CDR3 length, J gene, D gene, clone size, CDR3 protein, CDR3 DNA. A D gene is named only where the DNA matches it firmly. Some rows have no size entry. The others give once, few or many, or a class for an expanded clone.

V gene: TRBV6-2/TRBV6-3; CDR3 length: 16; J gene: TRBJ1-2; D gene: -; clone size: -; CDR3 protein: CASSYLRDRQRGGYTF; CDR3 DNA: TGTGCCAGCAGTTACCTGCGGGACCGCCAGCGGGGGGGCTACACCTTC
V gene: TRBV6-4; CDR3 length: 15; J gene: TRBJ2-7; D gene: TRBD2; clone size: -; CDR3 protein: CASSDFAGGSHEQYF; CDR3 DNA: TGTGCCAGCAGTGACTTTGCGGGGGGCTCCCACGAGCAGTACTTC
V gene: TRBV19; CDR3 length: 21; J gene: TRBJ2-5; D gene: TRBD2; clone size: once; CDR3 protein: CASSILAWASGGEPPWETQYF; CDR3 DNA: TGTGCCAGTAGTATATTAGCTTGGGCTAGCGGGGGGGAACCTCCTTGGGAGACCCAGTACTTC
V gene: TRBV23-1; CDR3 length: 16; J gene: TRBJ1-6; D gene: TRBD1; clone size: -; CDR3 protein: CASSQGTGDSNSPLHF; CDR3 DNA: TGCGCCAGCAGTCAAGGGACAGGAGATTCGAATTCACCCCTCCACTTT
V gene: TRBV4-1; CDR3 length: 14; J gene: TRBJ2-7; D gene: -; clone size: -; CDR3 protein: CASSQVWGDYEQYF; CDR3 DNA: TGCGCCAGCAGCCAAGTCTGGGGGGACTACGAGCAGTACTTC
V gene: TRBV3-1/TRBV3-2; CDR3 length: 16; J gene: TRBJ2-2; D gene: -; clone size: -; CDR3 protein: CASSQWSGANTGELFF; CDR3 DNA: TGTGCCAGCAGCCAATGGTCGGGAGCGAACACCGGGGAGCTGTTTTTT
V gene: TRBV5-1; CDR3 length: 15; J gene: TRBJ1-2; D gene: -; clone size: -; CDR3 protein: CASSLAPGPNYGYTF; CDR3 DNA: TGCGCCAGCAGCTTGGCCCCAGGGCCGAACTATGGCTACACCTTC
V gene: TRBV4-2; CDR3 length: 17; J gene: TRBJ1-4; D gene: -; clone size: -; CDR3 protein: CASSQEGGDGYNEKLFF; CDR3 DNA: TGTGCCAGCAGCCAAGAGGGAGGGGATGGGTATAATGAAAAACTGTTTTTT
V gene: TRBV4-1; CDR3 length: 14; J gene: TRBJ1-4; D gene: -; clone size: -; CDR3 protein: CASSPVSTNEKLFF; CDR3 DNA: TGCGCCAGCAGTCCAGTTAGCACTAATGAAAAACTGTTTTTT
V gene: TRBV24-1; CDR3 length: 15; J gene: TRBJ1-2; D gene: -; clone size: -; CDR3 protein: CATSDQDSAFYGYTF; CDR3 DNA: TGTGCCACCAGTGACCAAGACTCCGCCTTCTATGGCTACACCTTC
V gene: TRBV5-1; CDR3 length: 15; J gene: TRBJ2-3; D gene: TRBD1; clone size: -; CDR3 protein: CASSLWGDRSDTQYF; CDR3 DNA: TGCGCCAGCAGCTTGTGGGGGGACAGGTCAGATACGCAGTATTTT
V gene: TRBV12-5; CDR3 length: 13; J gene: TRBJ2-6; D gene: -; clone size: -; CDR3 protein: CASASSGANVLTF; CDR3 DNA: TGTGCTAGTGCTTCCTCTGGGGCCAACGTCCTGACTTTC
V gene: TRBV5-5; CDR3 length: 17; J gene: TRBJ1-5; D gene: TRBD1; clone size: -; CDR3 protein: CASSFTGGRVSNQPQHF; CDR3 DNA: TGTGCCAGCAGCTTTACAGGGGGCAGGGTGAGCAATCAGCCCCAGCATTTT
V gene: TRBV5-1; CDR3 length: 14; J gene: TRBJ2-1; D gene: -; clone size: -; CDR3 protein: CASSARDTLNEQFF; CDR3 DNA: TGCGCCAGCAGCGCCCGGGACACCCTCAATGAGCAGTTCTTC
V gene: TRBV7-2; CDR3 length: 15; J gene: TRBJ2-7; D gene: TRBD2; clone size: -; CDR3 protein: CASSPSGLTSYEQYF; CDR3 DNA: TGTGCCAGCAGCCCTAGCGGCTTAACCTCCTACGAGCAGTACTTC
V gene: TRBV5-5; CDR3 length: 14; J gene: TRBJ2-5; D gene: TRBD2; clone size: -; CDR3 protein: CASSQLAGEETQYF; CDR3 DNA: TGTGCCAGCAGCCAACTAGCGGGAGAAGAGACCCAGTACTTC
V gene: TRBV9; CDR3 length: 18; J gene: TRBJ2-1; D gene: TRBD2; clone size: -; CDR3 protein: CASSAQGLAGSSYNEQFF; CDR3 DNA: TGTGCCAGCAGCGCCCAAGGACTAGCGGGGAGCTCCTACAATGAGCAGTTCTTC
V gene: TRBV4-2; CDR3 length: 16; J gene: TRBJ1-6; D gene: -; clone size: few; CDR3 protein: CASSQDRGGINSPLHF; CDR3 DNA: TGTGCCAGCAGCCAAGATCGGGGGGGAATTAATTCACCCCTCCACTTT
V gene: TRBV9; CDR3 length: 15; J gene: TRBJ2-3; D gene: TRBD1; clone size: few; CDR3 protein: CASSVGTGWTDTQYF; CDR3 DNA: TGTGCCAGCAGCGTAGGGACAGGGTGGACAGATACGCAGTATTTT
V gene: TRBV28; CDR3 length: 17; J gene: TRBJ2-5; D gene: TRBD2; clone size: -; CDR3 protein: CASSVGLAGGDKETQYF; CDR3 DNA: TGTGCCAGCAGTGTGGGACTAGCGGGAGGGGATAAAGAGACCCAGTACTTC
V gene: TRBV14; CDR3 length: 18; J gene: TRBJ2-2; D gene: TRBD2; clone size: -; CDR3 protein: CASSQDYWTSGNTGELFF; CDR3 DNA: TGTGCCAGCAGCCAAGATTATTGGACTAGCGGGAACACCGGGGAGCTGTTTTTT
V gene: TRBV6-5; CDR3 length: 14; J gene: TRBJ2-1; D gene: TRBD2; clone size: -; CDR3 protein: CASSLAGAYNEQFF; CDR3 DNA: TGTGCCAGCAGTCTAGCGGGGGCCTACAATGAGCAGTTCTTC
V gene: TRBV10-3; CDR3 length: 14; J gene: TRBJ2-7; D gene: -; clone size: once; CDR3 protein: CATNEWGDRYEQYF; CDR3 DNA: TGTGCCACCAACGAATGGGGCGATCGGTACGAGCAGTACTTC
V gene: TRBV7-9; CDR3 length: 14; J gene: TRBJ2-7; D gene: TRBD1; clone size: -; CDR3 protein: CASSNRDSSYEQYF; CDR3 DNA: TGTGCCAGCAGCAACCGGGACAGTTCCTACGAGCAGTACTTC